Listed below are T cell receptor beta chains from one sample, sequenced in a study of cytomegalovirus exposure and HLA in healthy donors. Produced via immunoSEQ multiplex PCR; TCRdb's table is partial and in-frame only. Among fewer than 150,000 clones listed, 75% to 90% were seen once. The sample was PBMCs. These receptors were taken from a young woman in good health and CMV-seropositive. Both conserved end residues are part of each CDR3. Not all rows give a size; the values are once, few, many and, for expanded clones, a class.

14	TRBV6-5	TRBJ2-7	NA	CASSYGHLSYEQYF
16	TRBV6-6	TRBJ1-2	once	CASSYLRTGEDYGYTF
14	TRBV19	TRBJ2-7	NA	CASNRDSGWDEQYF
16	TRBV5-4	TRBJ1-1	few	CASSQGTGVVNTEAFF
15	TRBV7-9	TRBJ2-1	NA	CASSFPTKAYNEQFF
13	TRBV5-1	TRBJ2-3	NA	CASSLVQGGTQYF
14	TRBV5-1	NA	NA	CASSLQAATYEQYF
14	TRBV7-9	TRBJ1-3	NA	CSSSLDGSGNTIYF
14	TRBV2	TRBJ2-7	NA	CASRDGTESYEQYF
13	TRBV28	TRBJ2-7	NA	CATSGRFLYEQYF
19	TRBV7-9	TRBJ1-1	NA	CASSFLLEPGTGLLTEAFF
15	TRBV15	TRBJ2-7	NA	CATSRDRDTLYEQYF
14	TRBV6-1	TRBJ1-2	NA	CASSATGGLGGYTF
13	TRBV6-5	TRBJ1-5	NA	CASSYSTFQPQHF
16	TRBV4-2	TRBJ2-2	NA	CASSQGRGVNTGELFF
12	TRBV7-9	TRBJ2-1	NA	CSSSSTALEQFF
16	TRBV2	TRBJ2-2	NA	CASSETQTLNTGELFF
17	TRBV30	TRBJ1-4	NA	CALGLPWEGTTKEKLFF
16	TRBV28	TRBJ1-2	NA	CASSTQGTGINYGYTF
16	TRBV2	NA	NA	CASSYTTGGLVNEQYF
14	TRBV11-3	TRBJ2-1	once	CASSLGGTANEQFF
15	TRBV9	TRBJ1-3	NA	CASSVGGEAGNTIYF
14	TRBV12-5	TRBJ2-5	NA	CASGLGAGGETQYF
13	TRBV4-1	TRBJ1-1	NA	CASSYRGGTEAFF
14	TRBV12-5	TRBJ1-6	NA	CATHARASNSPLHF
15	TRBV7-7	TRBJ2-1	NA	CASSPLAGVANEQFF
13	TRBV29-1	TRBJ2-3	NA	CSVADNPLDTQYF
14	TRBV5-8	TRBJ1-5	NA	CASSLGTGYQPQHF
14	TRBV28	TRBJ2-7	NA	CASSFSDRGYEQYF
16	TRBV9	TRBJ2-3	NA	CASSALLAGVLDTQYF
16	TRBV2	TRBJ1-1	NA	CASNRDPGASGTEAFF
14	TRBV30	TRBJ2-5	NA	CAFLGRDSGETQYF
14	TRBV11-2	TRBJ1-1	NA	CASSLRQGNTEAFF
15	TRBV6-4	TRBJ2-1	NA	CASSYSGSGGDEQFF
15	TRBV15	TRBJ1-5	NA	CATSGPDRGDQPQHF
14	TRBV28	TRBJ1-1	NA	CASSGQGPNTEAFF
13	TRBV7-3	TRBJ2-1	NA	CASSLGQYNEQFF
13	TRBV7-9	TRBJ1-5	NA	CASSSQGSQPQHF
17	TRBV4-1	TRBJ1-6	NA	CASSQDKRDRYNSPLHF
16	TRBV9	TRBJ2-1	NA	CASSVVGSGGPNEQFF
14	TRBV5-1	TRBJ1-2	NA	CASSLNSANYGYTF
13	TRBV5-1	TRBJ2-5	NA	CASSGGGQETQYF
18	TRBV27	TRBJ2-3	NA	CASSLTRGPPFSTDTQYF
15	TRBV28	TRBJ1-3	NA	CASRWDSRSGNTIYF
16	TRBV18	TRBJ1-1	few	CASSPNPRGSNTEAFF
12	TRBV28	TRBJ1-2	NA	CASSPPDSHLHF
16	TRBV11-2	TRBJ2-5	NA	CASSRLQGQGLETQYF
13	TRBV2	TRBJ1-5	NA	CASSEFQNQPQHF
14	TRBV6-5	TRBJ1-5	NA	CASSSQGAEQPQHF
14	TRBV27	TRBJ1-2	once	CATFETGIPSGYTF
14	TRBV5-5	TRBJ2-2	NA	CASSPGQGGGELFF
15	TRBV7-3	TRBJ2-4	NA	CASSLGQGAKNIQYF
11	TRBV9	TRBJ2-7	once	CASSVRGAVYF
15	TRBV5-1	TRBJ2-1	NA	CASTSAGSSYNEQFF
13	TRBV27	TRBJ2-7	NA	CASSFSRLREQYF
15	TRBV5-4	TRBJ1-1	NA	CASSSPGQGEGEAFF
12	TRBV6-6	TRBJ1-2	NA	CASSSTGYGYTF
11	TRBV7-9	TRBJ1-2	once	CASSFRGGYTF
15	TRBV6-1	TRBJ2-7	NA	CASSFSGQSSYEQYF